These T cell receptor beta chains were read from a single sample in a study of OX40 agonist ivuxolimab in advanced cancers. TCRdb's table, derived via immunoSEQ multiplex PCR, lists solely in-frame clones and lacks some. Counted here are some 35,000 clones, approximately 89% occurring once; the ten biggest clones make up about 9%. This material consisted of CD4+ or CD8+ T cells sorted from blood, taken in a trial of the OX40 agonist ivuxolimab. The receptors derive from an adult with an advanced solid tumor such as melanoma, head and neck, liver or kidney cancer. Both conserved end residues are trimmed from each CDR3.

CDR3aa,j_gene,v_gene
ASSYDTGQTYEQY,TRBJ2-7,TRBV6-5
ASSLWGHEQY,TRBJ2-7,TRBV5-5
ASGSLYEQY,TRBJ2-7,TRBV6-1
ASSLGVSYEQY,TRBJ2-7,TRBV28
ASSSQAERNEQY,TRBJ2-7,TRBV11-1
ASSPRLAGGPDTQY,TRBJ2-3,TRBV5-4
ASSTPRRGYDQPQH,TRBJ1-5,TRBV19
ASSRGQGIEAF,TRBJ1-1,TRBV6-5
ASKGRQGSYEQY,TRBJ2-7,TRBV11-3
ASSENWFSYEQY,-,TRBV6-1
ASSPFPGRSTDTQY,TRBJ2-3,TRBV7-6
ASRTKLGGGLDGYT,TRBJ1-2,TRBV28
ASNTQVPNEKLF,TRBJ1-4,TRBV2
SVIWPTDTQY,TRBJ2-3,TRBV29-1
ASSARDTYNEQF,TRBJ2-1,TRBV6-6
ASSLESGFNQPQH,TRBJ1-5,TRBV7-2
ASSSGYGTDTQY,TRBJ2-3,TRBV7-9
ASSLRGSGANVLT,TRBJ2-6,TRBV4-1
AITMAVDH,TRBJ2-5,TRBV6-5
ASSRDRGQGEQY,TRBJ2-7,TRBV27
ASKVVGQETQY,TRBJ2-5,TRBV7-9
ASSLGQGAGEQY,TRBJ2-7,TRBV28
ASHKRSTGELF,TRBJ2-2,TRBV27
ATSRDSGQGANEQF,TRBJ2-1,TRBV15
ASSVGASVHNEQF,TRBJ2-1,TRBV9
ASSGTRDTQY,TRBJ2-3,TRBV9
ASSPRTGVYTEAF,TRBJ1-1,TRBV7-2
ASARDSNNEQF,TRBJ2-1,TRBV10-2
ATSSLSGANVLT,TRBJ2-6,TRBV15
ASSLGQADQPQH,TRBJ1-5,TRBV18
ASRHTGGRQPQH,TRBJ1-5,TRBV19
ASSLSVTTNEKLF,TRBJ1-4,TRBV5-1
ASIDPGGNEAF,TRBJ1-1,TRBV25-1
ASSLTSGRGAGELF,TRBJ2-2,TRBV27
ASSPPGQSMNTEAF,TRBJ1-1,TRBV18
ASSPPVAGEQY,TRBJ2-7,TRBV18
AWSYQGGPTNEKLF,TRBJ1-4,TRBV30
ASSPQGTNEKLF,TRBJ1-4,TRBV18
ASSDRTSGRVEQF,TRBJ2-1,TRBV10-2
ASSLVVGAQVETQY,TRBJ2-5,TRBV5-1
ASSVGRDTYGYT,TRBJ1-2,TRBV9
ASSGLREF,TRBJ2-1,TRBV5-6
ASSQGGQVYNEQF,TRBJ2-1,TRBV4-2
ASSQGKTGPFPYSNQPQH,TRBJ1-5,TRBV4-3
ASSLTDLGST,TRBJ1-2,TRBV28
ASSIAGGIYEQY,TRBJ2-7,TRBV28
SGTGGETQY,TRBJ2-5,TRBV29-1
ASSPGGSHSEAF,TRBJ1-1,TRBV7-8
ASSLVGVGSAF,TRBJ1-1,TRBV5-6
ASADSNEQF,TRBJ2-1,TRBV6-1
ASRIAGGSDTQY,TRBJ2-3,TRBV7-2
ASNRDRGSYEQY,TRBJ2-7,TRBV6-5
ASSLGTTGGEETQY,TRBJ2-5,TRBV5-1
ASSLEQGGEKLF,TRBJ1-4,TRBV5-4
ASSPTSGRPSTDTQY,TRBJ2-3,TRBV18
ASSLGQPGNEQF,TRBJ2-1,TRBV5-1
ASSAFRRDEKLF,TRBJ1-4,TRBV10-2
ASSWAGTANTGELF,TRBJ2-2,TRBV5-6
ASSLDRVRAEAF,TRBJ1-1,TRBV11-3
ASTRSGTDTQY,TRBJ2-3,TRBV28